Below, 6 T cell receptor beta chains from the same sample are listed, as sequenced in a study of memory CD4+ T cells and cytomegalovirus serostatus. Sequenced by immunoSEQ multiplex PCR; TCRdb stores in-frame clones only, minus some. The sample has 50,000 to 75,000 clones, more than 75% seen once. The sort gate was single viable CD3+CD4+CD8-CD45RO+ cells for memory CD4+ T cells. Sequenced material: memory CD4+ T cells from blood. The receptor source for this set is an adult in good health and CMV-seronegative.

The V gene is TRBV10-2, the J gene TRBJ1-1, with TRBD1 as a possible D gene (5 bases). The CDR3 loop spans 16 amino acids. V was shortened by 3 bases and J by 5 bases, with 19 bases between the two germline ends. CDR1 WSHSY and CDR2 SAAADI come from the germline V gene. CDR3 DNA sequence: TGCGCCAGCAGTGATACTGCCGGGACGGTCGGGACTGAAGCTTTCTTT. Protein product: CASSDTAGTVGTEAFF.

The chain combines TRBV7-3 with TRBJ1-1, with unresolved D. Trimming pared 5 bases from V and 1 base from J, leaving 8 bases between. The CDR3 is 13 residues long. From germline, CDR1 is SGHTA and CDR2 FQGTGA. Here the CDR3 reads CASSRTQNTEAFF. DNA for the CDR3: TGTGCCAGCAGCAGGACTCAGAACACTGAAGCTTTCTTT.

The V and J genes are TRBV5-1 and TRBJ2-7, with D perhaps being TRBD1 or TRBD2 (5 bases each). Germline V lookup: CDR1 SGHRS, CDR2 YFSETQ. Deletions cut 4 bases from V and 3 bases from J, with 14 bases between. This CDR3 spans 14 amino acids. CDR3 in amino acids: CASSEGRISYEQYF. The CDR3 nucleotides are TGCGCCAGCAGCGAGGGACGTATTAGCTACGAGCAGTACTTC.

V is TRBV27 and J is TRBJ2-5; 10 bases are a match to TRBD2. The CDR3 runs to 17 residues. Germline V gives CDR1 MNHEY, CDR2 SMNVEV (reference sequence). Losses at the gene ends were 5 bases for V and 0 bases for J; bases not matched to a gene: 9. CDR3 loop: CASSVGRGLADQETQYF. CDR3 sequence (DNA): TGTGCCAGCAGTGTTGGACGTGGACTAGCGGACCAAGAGACCCAGTACTTC.

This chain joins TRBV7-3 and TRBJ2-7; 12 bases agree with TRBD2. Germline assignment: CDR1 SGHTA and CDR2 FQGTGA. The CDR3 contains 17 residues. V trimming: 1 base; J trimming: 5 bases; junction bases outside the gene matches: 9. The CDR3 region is CASSLMGRLAGADEQYF. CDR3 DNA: TGTGCCAGCAGCTTAATGGGCAGACTAGCGGGAGCCGACGAGCAGTACTTC.

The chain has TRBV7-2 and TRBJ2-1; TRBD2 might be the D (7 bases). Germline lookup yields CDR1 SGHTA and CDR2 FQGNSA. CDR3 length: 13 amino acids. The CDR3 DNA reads TGTGCAGGGGGGGGGATCTCCTACAATGAGCAGTTCTTC. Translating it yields CAGGGISYNEQFF.